Sequencing of this T cell receptor (beta chain) was carried out in a study of spatial heterogeneity in lung cancer. On the study more broadly: Beta-chain sequences were consistently detected more often than alpha-chain sequences.

Losses at the gene ends were 1 base for V and 5 bases for J; bases not matched to a gene: 15. The germline V gene has CDR1 DFQATT and CDR2 SNEGSKA (reference sequence). The CDR3 loop spans 17 amino acids. Time point: sample taken at primary tumor resection. Untreated early-stage non-small cell lung cancer patients, fewer than 85 in total, were the donors. The sequenced material consisted of unsorted whole RNA from tumor, nontumor lung or frozen PBMC. Study-level results: Intratumoral expanded alpha and beta TCR counts were found to track tumor mutation counts.

TCRdb re-called the 5' RACE reads through MiXCR, storing one row per CDR3 protein. The sample lists about 100,000 distinct CDR3 sequences, nearly 4.5% occurring once. For this clonotype: The antigen is undetermined.

Sample: lung tumor tissue, taken at surgery. This TCR was recovered from a male donor with early-stage non-small cell lung cancer. The V call is TRBV20-1, the J call TRBJ2-7, with TRBD1 matching 9 bases. The CDR3 region has the DNA TGCAGTGCTAGAGGACCTGGACCGGGACAGGGTACCCACGAGCAGTACTTC. It is translated as CSARGPGPGQGTHEQYF.